This TCR beta chain came from a study of CD8 T cells in ankylosing spondylitis. General study points: Within matched ankylosing spondylitis synovial fluid, disease-linked clones were reportedly significantly enriched. A TCR beta motif of 8 or 9 highly homologous variants appeared characteristic of ankylosing spondylitis blood. Earlier literature documents some of the motif variants in reactive arthritis synovial fluid and blood.

Deletions cut 9 bases from V and 0 bases from J, with 15 bases between. Germline V gene sequence: CDR1 SGDLS, CDR2 YYNGEE. CDR3 size: 15 residues. Using quantitative 5'-RACE with molecular barcodes, the authors made TCR beta libraries. TCRdb reprocessed the 5' RACE reads via MiXCR and lists one record per CDR3 protein. The top ten hold 6% to 8% of the sample, which has some 23,000 distinct CDR3 sequences, under 3% seen once. This clonotype is medium-sized (0.01 to 0.1%) within its sample. What it recognizes is unknown. The rearrangement links TRBV9 to TRBJ2-2; D is perhaps TRBD1 (6 bases). The sequence came from a female donor with ankylosing spondylitis or in good health (not recorded which). Sequencing input: blood, either unsorted or a sorted T cell fraction (not recorded which). The CDR3 is CATKRTDANTGELFF. The CDR3 DNA follows: TGTGCCACAAAGCGGACAGACGCGAACACCGGGGAGCTGTTTTTT.